This T cell receptor (beta chain) was captured by sequencing in a study of CD8 T cells in Susac syndrome. While CD8+ and CD4+ T cells were isolated negatively, TEMRA cells were enriched by FACS. The authors reverse transcribed roughly 0.5 to 1 ug RNA with random hexamers. TCRdb recomputed calls from the immunoSEQ multiplex PCR reads with MiXCR, one row per CDR3 protein. The sample shows roughly 80,000 distinct CDR3 sequences, roughly 93% of them seen only once. The CDR3 covers 17 residues. V shed 1 base and J shed 8 bases, with 20 bases lying between them. Germline lookup yields CDR1 MGHDK and CDR2 SYGVNS.

The origin of this receptor is a human donor in good health. The chain carries TRBV25-1 and TRBJ1-4, with D perhaps TRBD1 (6 bases). The sample consisted of CD8+ T cells from PBMCs. The CDR3 spells CASSEWGRGALGEKLFF. CDR3 nucleotide sequence: TGTGCCAGCAGTGAATGGGGCAGGGGCGCCCTCGGAGAAAAACTGTTTTTT.